Listed below are T cell receptor beta chains from one sample, sequenced in a study of blood T cell repertoires in COVID-19. The protocol was immunoSEQ multiplex PCR, while the TCRdb copy is restricted to in-frame clones and leaves out a portion. Of 170,000 or so clones in the sample, around 90% were seen once. Sequencing input: peripheral blood. The receptors were gathered from a man aged 35 to 55 with active or convalescent COVID-19. Both conserved end residues are part of each CDR3. The D gene is left open where the match is weak. Clone size appears in some rows only: once, few, many, or a class for an expanded clone.

v_gene: TRBV5-5; d_gene: TRBD1; j_gene: TRBJ1-1; abundance: NA; CDR3nt: TGTGCCAGCAGCATCTGGACAGGAGAAGCTTTCTTT; CDR3aa: CASSIWTGEAFF
v_gene: TRBV10-1; d_gene: TRBD1; j_gene: TRBJ2-5; abundance: NA; CDR3nt: TGCGCCAGCAGATTAAGACAGGGGCATTTAACGATGGAGACCCAGTACTTC; CDR3aa: CASRLRQGHLTMETQYF
v_gene: TRBV10-2; d_gene: NA; j_gene: TRBJ1-5; abundance: NA; CDR3nt: TGCGCCAGCAGTGAGTCCAGGGGCGGGAATCAGCCCCAGCATTTT; CDR3aa: CASSESRGGNQPQHF
v_gene: TRBV7-6; d_gene: NA; j_gene: TRBJ1-4; abundance: NA; CDR3nt: TGTGCCAGCAGCTTAGTAATAGGATGGGAGGAAAAACTGTTTTTT; CDR3aa: CASSLVIGWEEKLFF
v_gene: TRBV11-2; d_gene: NA; j_gene: TRBJ2-5; abundance: NA; CDR3nt: TGTGCCAGCAGCCTACAGGCTCAAGAGACCCAGTACTTC; CDR3aa: CASSLQAQETQYF
v_gene: TRBV6-2/TRBV6-3; d_gene: TRBD1; j_gene: TRBJ2-3; abundance: NA; CDR3nt: TGTGCCAGCAGTTACCGGGACAGCCATACGCAGTATTTT; CDR3aa: CASSYRDSHTQYF
v_gene: TRBV19; d_gene: TRBD1; j_gene: TRBJ1-1; abundance: NA; CDR3nt: TGTGCCAGTAGTGGACAGGGGACTGAAGCTTTCTTT; CDR3aa: CASSGQGTEAFF
v_gene: TRBV3-1/TRBV3-2; d_gene: NA; j_gene: TRBJ2-1; abundance: NA; CDR3nt: TGTGCCAGCAGCCAACTTGGGGGGGCCGGTGAGCAGTTCTTC; CDR3aa: CASSQLGGAGEQFF
v_gene: TRBV11-2; d_gene: NA; j_gene: TRBJ2-5; abundance: NA; CDR3nt: TGTGCCAGCAGCCGGTCCGTTTATGGGGGCGGAGAGACCCAGTACTTC; CDR3aa: CASSRSVYGGGETQYF
v_gene: TRBV5-4; d_gene: NA; j_gene: TRBJ2-5; abundance: NA; CDR3nt: TGTGCCAGCAGCCCCGCGGGGGCCGGGGAGACCCAGTACTTC; CDR3aa: CASSPAGAGETQYF
v_gene: TRBV2; d_gene: TRBD2; j_gene: TRBJ2-5; abundance: NA; CDR3nt: TGTGCCAGCAGGGGACTAGCGGGGGTAGAGACCCAGTACTTC; CDR3aa: CASRGLAGVETQYF
v_gene: TRBV28; d_gene: NA; j_gene: TRBJ1-6; abundance: NA; CDR3nt: TGTGCCAGCAGAACGGGAATTCATTCACCCCTCCACTTT; CDR3aa: CASRTGIHSPLHF
v_gene: TRBV6-5; d_gene: NA; j_gene: TRBJ2-1; abundance: NA; CDR3nt: TGTGCCAGCAGTTCCAGGGATGCCTACAATGAGCAGTTCTTC; CDR3aa: CASSSRDAYNEQFF
v_gene: TRBV29-1; d_gene: TRBD2; j_gene: TRBJ2-3; abundance: NA; CDR3nt: TGCAGCGTTAGGACCGGGACTAGCGGGGCGGATACGCAGTATTTT; CDR3aa: CSVRTGTSGADTQYF
v_gene: TRBV5-1; d_gene: TRBD1; j_gene: TRBJ1-1; abundance: NA; CDR3nt: TGCGCCAGCAGCCCCGCCGGGACAGGGGAAGCTTTCTTT; CDR3aa: CASSPAGTGEAFF
v_gene: TRBV2; d_gene: NA; j_gene: TRBJ1-5; abundance: NA; CDR3nt: TGTGCCGTCCGGGACTCTAGCAATCAGCCCCAGCATTTT; CDR3aa: CAVRDSSNQPQHF
v_gene: TRBV15; d_gene: NA; j_gene: TRBJ1-6; abundance: NA; CDR3nt: TGTGCCACCAGCAGACCCTCGCGGGAGGCACCCCTCCACTTT; CDR3aa: CATSRPSREAPLHF
v_gene: TRBV28; d_gene: NA; j_gene: TRBJ1-1; abundance: NA; CDR3nt: TGTGCCAGCAGTTTACGACAGGCACAAGCTTTCTTT; CDR3aa: CASSLRQAQAFF
v_gene: TRBV11-2; d_gene: NA; j_gene: TRBJ2-5; abundance: NA; CDR3nt: TGTGCCAGCAGCGACTACAGCCAAGAGACCCAGTACTTC; CDR3aa: CASSDYSQETQYF
v_gene: TRBV18; d_gene: TRBD1; j_gene: TRBJ2-5; abundance: NA; CDR3nt: TGTGCCAGCTCACCAGACAGGGCGGAGACCCAGTACTTC; CDR3aa: CASSPDRAETQYF
v_gene: TRBV19; d_gene: NA; j_gene: TRBJ1-1; abundance: NA; CDR3nt: TGTGCCAGTGGACCTGACAGGAACACTGAAGCTTTCTTT; CDR3aa: CASGPDRNTEAFF
v_gene: TRBV5-6; d_gene: NA; j_gene: TRBJ1-5; abundance: NA; CDR3nt: TGTGCCAGCAGCCTGGGGGGCGGGAGTCAGCCCCAGCATTTT; CDR3aa: CASSLGGGSQPQHF
v_gene: TRBV6-5; d_gene: NA; j_gene: TRBJ2-1; abundance: NA; CDR3nt: TGTGCCAGCTCGGGGAGCTCCTACAATGAGCAGTTCTTC; CDR3aa: CASSGSSYNEQFF
v_gene: TRBV6-2/TRBV6-3; d_gene: TRBD1; j_gene: TRBJ1-3; abundance: NA; CDR3nt: TGTGCCAGCAGCCCTTTTCGGGGGACAGGGTTAGGTGGAAACACCATATATTTT; CDR3aa: CASSPFRGTGLGGNTIYF
v_gene: TRBV28; d_gene: NA; j_gene: TRBJ2-2; abundance: NA; CDR3nt: TGTGCCAGCAGTCCCCTCGTGACCGGGGAGCTGTTTTTT; CDR3aa: CASSPLVTGELFF
v_gene: TRBV3-1/TRBV3-2; d_gene: TRBD1; j_gene: TRBJ2-1; abundance: NA; CDR3nt: TGTGCCAGCAGCCAAGCAGGGGGTTGGAACAATGAGCAGTTCTTC; CDR3aa: CASSQAGGWNNEQFF
v_gene: TRBV5-4; d_gene: NA; j_gene: TRBJ2-5; abundance: NA; CDR3nt: TGTGCCAGCAGGCCTGGACAGCGTGAGACCCAGTACTTC; CDR3aa: CASRPGQRETQYF
v_gene: TRBV28; d_gene: TRBD2; j_gene: TRBJ2-7; abundance: NA; CDR3nt: TGTGCCAGCAGCCTAGCGGGGGCAATCTACGAGCAGTACTTC; CDR3aa: CASSLAGAIYEQYF
v_gene: TRBV9; d_gene: NA; j_gene: TRBJ2-3; abundance: NA; CDR3nt: TGTGCCAGCAGCCCTACGTTGCTCGGAGGTGATACGCAGTATTTT; CDR3aa: CASSPTLLGGDTQYF
v_gene: TRBV6-2/TRBV6-3; d_gene: NA; j_gene: TRBJ2-5; abundance: NA; CDR3nt: TGTGCCAGCAGTCCCCGGGAAACCTTTCAAGAGACCCAGTACTTC; CDR3aa: CASSPRETFQETQYF
v_gene: TRBV28; d_gene: NA; j_gene: TRBJ1-6; abundance: NA; CDR3nt: TGTGCCAGCAGTTTATTGAGGGGGAGCAATTCACCCCTCCACTTT; CDR3aa: CASSLLRGSNSPLHF
v_gene: TRBV28; d_gene: TRBD1; j_gene: TRBJ1-2; abundance: NA; CDR3nt: TGTGCCAGCAGCTCCGGGACAGAGACCTATGGCTACACCTTC; CDR3aa: CASSSGTETYGYTF
v_gene: TRBV3-1/TRBV3-2; d_gene: TRBD2; j_gene: TRBJ2-7; abundance: NA; CDR3nt: TGTGCCAGCAGCCAAGTAGCGGGGGGACCTTCCTACGAGCAGTACTTC; CDR3aa: CASSQVAGGPSYEQYF
v_gene: TRBV5-1; d_gene: NA; j_gene: TRBJ2-3; abundance: NA; CDR3nt: TGCGCCAGCAGCTTGCAGGGCGTGAGCACAGATACGCAGTATTTT; CDR3aa: CASSLQGVSTDTQYF
v_gene: TRBV30; d_gene: NA; j_gene: TRBJ1-4; abundance: NA; CDR3nt: TGTGCCTGGAGTGTAAGGTCGGGGGGGCGAATCAATGAAAAACTGTTTTTT; CDR3aa: CAWSVRSGGRINEKLFF
v_gene: TRBV5-1; d_gene: TRBD2; j_gene: TRBJ2-5; abundance: NA; CDR3nt: TGCGCCAGCAGCCCCCGCGCTAGCGGGGGGGCAGGAGAGACCCAGTACTTC; CDR3aa: CASSPRASGGAGETQYF
v_gene: TRBV30; d_gene: NA; j_gene: TRBJ2-1; abundance: NA; CDR3nt: TGTGCCTGGAAAAACAGGGATCTCTACAATGAGCAGTTCTTC; CDR3aa: CAWKNRDLYNEQFF
v_gene: TRBV5-5; d_gene: NA; j_gene: TRBJ1-4; abundance: NA; CDR3nt: TGTGCCAGCGGGGGAGGAAGAGGCCAGAATGAAAAACTGTTTTTT; CDR3aa: CASGGGRGQNEKLFF
v_gene: TRBV6-2/TRBV6-3; d_gene: NA; j_gene: TRBJ1-4; abundance: once; CDR3nt: TGTGCCAGCAGTTTACAGTCCTTAAGCTCGAGGGATGAAAAACTGTTTTTT; CDR3aa: CASSLQSLSSRDEKLFF
v_gene: TRBV3-1/TRBV3-2; d_gene: NA; j_gene: TRBJ2-7; abundance: NA; CDR3nt: TGTGCCAGCAGCCAAGAGGGCAAGCTCTACGAGCAGTACTTC; CDR3aa: CASSQEGKLYEQYF
v_gene: TRBV7-9; d_gene: TRBD2; j_gene: TRBJ2-5; abundance: NA; CDR3nt: TGTGCCAGCAGCTCTATGACTAGCGGGGGGGCGGAGACCCAGTACTTC; CDR3aa: CASSSMTSGGAETQYF
v_gene: TRBV19; d_gene: TRBD1; j_gene: TRBJ1-6; abundance: NA; CDR3nt: TGTGCCAGTAGTATGGGGGACAGGGTTCGTTCACCCCTCCACTTT; CDR3aa: CASSMGDRVRSPLHF
v_gene: TRBV15; d_gene: NA; j_gene: TRBJ1-2; abundance: few; CDR3nt: TGTGCCACCAGCAGAGGAGAGGATGGCTACACCTTC; CDR3aa: CATSRGEDGYTF
v_gene: TRBV30; d_gene: TRBD1; j_gene: TRBJ2-7; abundance: NA; CDR3nt: TGTGCCGGACAAAACAGGGGCACCTACGAGCAGTACTTC; CDR3aa: CAGQNRGTYEQYF
v_gene: TRBV5-6; d_gene: NA; j_gene: TRBJ1-5; abundance: few; CDR3nt: TGTGCCAGCAGCTTTATGTCTAGCAATCAGCCCCAGCATTTT; CDR3aa: CASSFMSSNQPQHF
v_gene: TRBV7-9; d_gene: NA; j_gene: TRBJ1-4; abundance: NA; CDR3nt: TGTGCCAGCTCGGTGGACAGTCTTAATGAAAAACTGTTTTTT; CDR3aa: CASSVDSLNEKLFF
v_gene: TRBV15; d_gene: NA; j_gene: TRBJ1-4; abundance: NA; CDR3nt: TGTGCCACCAGCAGAGATCTGGCGGGGGCGAGTGAAAAACTGTTTTTT; CDR3aa: CATSRDLAGASEKLFF
v_gene: TRBV7-3; d_gene: NA; j_gene: TRBJ2-7; abundance: NA; CDR3nt: TGTGCCAGCAGCTTAACTGTTTCGGGGTTCGACGAGCAGTACTTC; CDR3aa: CASSLTVSGFDEQYF
v_gene: TRBV27; d_gene: TRBD1; j_gene: TRBJ1-2; abundance: NA; CDR3nt: TGTGCCAGCAGTTTATACGGGACAGGGGACTATGGCTACACCTTC; CDR3aa: CASSLYGTGDYGYTF
v_gene: TRBV19; d_gene: NA; j_gene: TRBJ2-7; abundance: NA; CDR3nt: TGTGCCAGTAGTACCGCCGGGACTTCCTCCTACGAGCAGTACTTC; CDR3aa: CASSTAGTSSYEQYF
v_gene: TRBV6-5; d_gene: NA; j_gene: TRBJ2-7; abundance: NA; CDR3nt: TGTGCCACCAGAGGCAGCGGAAACGAGCAGTACTTC; CDR3aa: CATRGSGNEQYF
v_gene: TRBV7-3; d_gene: TRBD1; j_gene: TRBJ1-5; abundance: once; CDR3nt: TGTGCCAGCAGTTCCCGGGACAGGTTCGATCAGCCCCAGCATTTT; CDR3aa: CASSSRDRFDQPQHF